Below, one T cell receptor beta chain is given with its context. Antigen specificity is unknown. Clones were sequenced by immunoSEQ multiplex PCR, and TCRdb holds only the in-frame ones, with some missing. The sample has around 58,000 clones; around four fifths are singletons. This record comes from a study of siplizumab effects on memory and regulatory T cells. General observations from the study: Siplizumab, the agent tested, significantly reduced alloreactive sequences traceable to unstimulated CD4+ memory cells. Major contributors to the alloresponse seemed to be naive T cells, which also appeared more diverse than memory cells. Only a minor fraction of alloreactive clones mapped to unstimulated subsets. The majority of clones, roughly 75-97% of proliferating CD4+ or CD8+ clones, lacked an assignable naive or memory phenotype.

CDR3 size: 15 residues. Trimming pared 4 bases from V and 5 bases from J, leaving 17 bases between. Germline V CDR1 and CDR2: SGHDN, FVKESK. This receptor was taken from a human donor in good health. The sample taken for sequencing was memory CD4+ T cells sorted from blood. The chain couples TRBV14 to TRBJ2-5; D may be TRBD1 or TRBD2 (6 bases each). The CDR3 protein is CASSPLLGAGETQYF. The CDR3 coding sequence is TGTGCCAGCAGCCCTCTTCTGGGGGCGGGGGAGACCCAGTACTTC.